The 28 T cell receptor beta chains below come from one sample, sequenced in a study of blood T cell repertoires in COVID-19. Using immunoSEQ multiplex PCR, the repertoire was profiled, and TCRdb retains in-frame clones only, with some absent. The sample lists 190,000 or so clones; 85% were seen once. Sequenced material: peripheral blood. The receptors shown here come from a man aged 55 to 70 with COVID-19, enrolled during active disease.

V and J are TRBV3-1 (or the pseudogene TRBV3-2) and TRBJ2-5; D is possibly TRBD1 (6 bases). CDR3 length equals 15 residues. Per the germline V gene, CDR1 is LGHDT and CDR2 is YNNKEL (reference sequence). Trimming pared 0 bases from V and 9 bases from J, leaving 17 bases between. The CDR3: CASSQDAGSGGPQYF. In DNA form, the CDR3 reads TGTGCCAGCAGCCAAGACGCAGGGTCTGGGGGCCCCCAGTACTTC.

The CDR3 is CASSDQGLNTGELFF. CDR3 in DNA: TGTGCCAGTAGTGACCAGGGATTGAACACCGGGGAGCTGTTTTTT. J is TRBJ2-2 and V is TRBV19; a possible D gene is TRBD1 (5 bases). The V end lost 5 bases, the J end lost 1 base, and 11 bases lay between the germline ends. The germline gives CDR1 LNHDA, CDR2 SQIVND (reference sequence). The CDR3 runs 15 residues. Full variable domain (remainder filled in from reference TRBV19 and TRBJ2-2): DGGITQSPKYLFRKEGQNVTLSCEQNLNHDAMYWYRQDPGQGLRLIYYSQIVNDFQKGDIAEGYSVSREKKESFPLTVTSAQKNPTAFYLCASSDQGLNTGELFFGEGSRLTVL.

The rearrangement joins TRBV10-1 to TRBJ1-1; TRBD1 agrees at 7 bases. With 4 bases clipped from V and 3 bases from J, the junction kept 5 bases outside the gene matches. Germline values: CDR1 WNHNN, CDR2 SYGVQD (reference sequence). This CDR3 has 14 amino acids. The CDR3 spells CASSVSGGDTEAFF. The CDR3 DNA reads as TGCGCCAGCAGTGTGTCAGGGGGGGACACTGAAGCTTTCTTT.

The V gene is TRBV7-6, the J gene TRBJ1-3; D call uncertain. The CDR3 is 12 amino acids. From germline, CDR1 is SGHVS and CDR2 FNYEAQ. The germline V and J ends were trimmed by 5 bases and 6 bases, with 8 bases remaining between them. The CDR3 nucleotides are TGTGCCAGCAGCCCCCGGGAAAACACCATATATTTT. It specifies CASSPRENTIYF.

The CDR3 nucleotides read TGTGCCAGCAGCTCGAGGGTGCCTGGAAACACCATATATTTT. Its translation is CASSSRVPGNTIYF. The rearrangement joins TRBV7-9 to TRBJ1-3; D is ambiguous. The CDR3 consists of 14 residues. Germline CDR1 is SEHNR and CDR2 is FQNEAQ (reference sequence). The V end was cut by 4 bases, the J end by 2 bases, with 9 bases between. Based on the CDR3 plus reference TRBV7-9 and TRBJ1-3, the full variable domain is DTGVSQNPRHKITKRGQNVTFRCDPISEHNRLYWYRQTLGQGPEFLTYFQNEAQLEKSRLLSDRFSAERPKGSFSTLEIQRTEQGDSAMYLCASSSRVPGNTIYFGEGSWLTVV.

V gene TRBV27 combines with J gene TRBJ2-3, with D unclear. From germline, CDR1 is MNHEY and CDR2 SMNVEV (reference sequence). Between the trimmed V and J ends, which lost 8 bases and 6 bases, there was a span of 9 bases. The CDR3 has 11 residues. This CDR3 reads CASRRLDTQYF. The CDR3 nucleotides are TGTGCCAGCCGTCGTTTGGATACGCAGTATTTT.

The V gene is TRBV5-4, the J gene TRBJ2-5; D is perhaps TRBD2 (5 bases). CDR1 is SGHNT, CDR2 YYREEE, per germline (reference sequence). There are 14 residues in the CDR3. Trimming took 0 bases from V and 4 from J, leaving 10 bases between them. The CDR3 sequence: CASSLERAPETQYF. DNA for the CDR3: TGTGCCAGCAGCTTGGAGAGGGCTCCAGAGACCCAGTACTTC.

The chain recombines TRBV4-1 with TRBJ2-1; D is undetermined. Trimming cost V 0 bases and J 0 bases, with 15 bases left between them. This CDR3 has 18 residues. Per germline, CDR1 MGHRA and CDR2 YSYEKL. The CDR3 nucleotides read TGCGCCAGCAGCCAAGAAGTGGCAGAGTACAGCTCCTACAATGAGCAGTTCTTC. It encodes CASSQEVAEYSSYNEQFF.

The chain combines TRBV3-1 (or the pseudogene TRBV3-2) with TRBJ2-2; 7 bases agree with TRBD1. Germline CDR1 is LGHDT and CDR2 is YNNKEL (reference sequence). V lost 0 bases to trimming and J lost 6 bases; unmatched junction nucleotides: 7. The CDR3 is made up of 16 amino acids. The CDR3 loop reads CASSQEWTGRAGELFF. The DNA for the CDR3 is TGTGCCAGCAGCCAAGAATGGACAGGAAGGGCCGGGGAGCTGTTTTTT.

The CDR3 bases are TGTGCCAGCGCCCGGACAGGAGCCTCCTACGAGCAGTACTTC. Its translation: CASARTGASYEQYF. The V call is TRBV28, the J call TRBJ2-7; 7 bases agree with TRBD1. This CDR3 has 14 amino acids. V gave up 8 bases and J gave up 0 bases; unmatched junction bases: 7. Germline V gene data show CDR1 as MDHEN and CDR2 as SYDVKM.

V and J are TRBV3-1 (or the pseudogene TRBV3-2) and TRBJ1-2, with 8 bases fitting TRBD1. V lost 1 base to trimming and J lost 5 bases; unmatched junction nucleotides: 9. There are 16 residues in the CDR3. The germline V gene has CDR1 LGHDT and CDR2 YNNKEL (reference sequence). CDR3 loop: CASSQVGQEKSYGYTF. For the CDR3, the DNA is TGTGCCAGCAGCCAAGTGGGACAGGAGAAATCATATGGCTACACCTTC.

This chain uses TRBV6-5 with TRBJ1-6; 7 nucleotides line up with TRBD1. CDR3 length: 14 amino acids. Germline CDR1 is MNHEY and CDR2 is SVGAGI. J gave up 3 bases and V 6 bases, and 2 bases lay outside the gene matches. The CDR3 here is CASRYRGYNSPLHF. CDR3 in DNA: TGTGCCAGCAGGTACAGGGGCTATAATTCACCCCTCCACTTT.

This clone was observed once. The genes are TRBV19 and TRBJ2-2, with 9 bases fitting TRBD1. The trim removed 5 bases at V and 7 bases at J, leaving 5 bases unmatched. The germline gives CDR1 LNHDA, CDR2 SQIVND (reference sequence). This CDR3 has 14 amino acids. The CDR3 is CASSGTGRGGELFF. The CDR3 region has the DNA TGTGCCAGTAGTGGGACAGGGCGCGGCGGGGAGCTGTTTTTT.

The chain employs TRBV7-9 and TRBJ1-2, with D perhaps matching TRBD1 (6 bases). The CDR3 covers 14 residues. Germline lookup yields CDR1 SEHNR and CDR2 FQNEAQ (reference sequence). V lost 3 bases, J lost 4 bases, and 12 bases lay in between. The CDR3 reads CASSFGTGSYGYTF. CDR3 bases: TGTGCCAGCAGCTTTGGTACAGGGAGCTATGGCTACACCTTC. Looking up the rest from reference TRBV7-9 and TRBJ1-2 gives the full variable domain: DTGVSQNPRHKITKRGQNVTFRCDPISEHNRLYWYRQTLGQGPEFLTYFQNEAQLEKSRLLSDRFSAERPKGSFSTLEIQRTEQGDSAMYLCASSFGTGSYGYTFGSGTRLTVV.

The J gene is TRBJ2-1, the V gene TRBV9; D unresolved. Between the trimmed V and J ends, which lost 3 bases and 0 bases, there was a span of 10 bases. The CDR3 consists of 15 residues. Germline V lookup: CDR1 SGDLS, CDR2 YYNGEE. The CDR3 sequence: CASSATRSSYNEQFF. The DNA of the CDR3 is TGTGCCAGCAGCGCGACTCGCAGCTCCTACAATGAGCAGTTCTTC.

The chain couples TRBV7-8 to TRBJ2-1, with 9 bases identical to TRBD2. The CDR3 has 18 amino acids. Germline lookup yields CDR1 SGHVS and CDR2 FQNEAQ. After removal of 4 bases from V and 10 bases from J, the junction contained 20 bases not matched to a gene. CDR3 residues: CASSSIWAGTSRHMEQFF. CDR3 nucleotides: TGTGCCAGCAGCTCAATCTGGGCCGGGACTAGCCGCCATATGGAGCAGTTCTTC.

This clone was detected only a few times. Other DNA sequences of this sample code for an identical CDR3. The chain is built from TRBV5-1 and TRBJ1-1; 8 nucleotides match TRBD1. This CDR3 region has 16 residues. Per the germline V gene, CDR1 is SGHRS and CDR2 is YFSETQ. V dropped 0 bases and J dropped 1; count of bases not matched to a gene: 5. The chain's CDR3 is CASSLGQGRGNTEAFF. The CDR3 region has the DNA TGCGCCAGCAGCTTGGGACAGGGGAGGGGGAACACTGAAGCTTTCTTT.

The chain carries TRBV4-2 and TRBJ2-7; weak D call: TRBD1 (6 bases). V shed 1 base and J shed 5 bases, with 21 bases lying between them. The germline V gene has CDR1 LGHNA and CDR2 YNFKEQ. The CDR3 runs 17 residues. The CDR3 loop is CASSQGSLGTGIDEQYF. For the CDR3, the DNA is TGTGCCAGCAGCCAAGGTTCTCTGGGAACAGGGATCGACGAGCAGTACTTC.

This clone has just a few counts. The rearrangement joins TRBV5-1 to TRBJ1-2, with no clear D. V was shortened by 0 bases and J by 1 base, with 10 bases between the two germline ends. Per germline, CDR1 SGHRS and CDR2 YFSETQ. CDR3 length: 15 amino acids. The CDR3 is CASSLESDYNYGYTF. CDR3 nucleotide sequence: TGCGCCAGCAGCTTGGAGAGTGATTATAACTATGGCTACACCTTC.

The V gene is TRBV10-1, the J gene TRBJ2-5; D is possibly TRBD2 (5 bases). Deletions cut 10 bases from V and 5 bases from J, with 14 bases between. The germline V gene encodes CDR1 WNHNN and CDR2 SYGVQD (reference sequence). This CDR3 comprises 12 residues. CDR3 sequence (DNA): TGCGCCACCCGCGGGCTACAGGAGACCCAGTACTTC. The encoded protein is CATRGLQETQYF.

The chain has TRBV14 and TRBJ1-3, with 7 bases fitting TRBD1. V dropped 2 bases and J dropped 0; count of bases not matched to a gene: 4. The CDR3 spans 16 residues. CDR1 is SGHDN, CDR2 FVKESK, per germline. The CDR3 nucleotides read TGTGCCAGCAGCCAAACTAGGGACAGCTCTGGAAACACCATATATTTT. Its translation: CASSQTRDSSGNTIYF.

The J gene is TRBJ2-5, the V gene TRBV9, with D tentatively TRBD2 (5 bases). V lost 0 bases to trimming and J lost 7 bases, with 16 bases between them. Germline values: CDR1 SGDLS, CDR2 YYNGEE. CDR3 length equals 15 residues. CDR3 bases: TGTGCCAGCAGCGTAGACAGCGGCCCTCAGGCGACCCAGTACTTC. It specifies CASSVDSGPQATQYF.

The gene calls are TRBV5-4 and TRBJ1-3; D is undetermined. The CDR3 extends over 14 amino acids. The germline CDR1 and CDR2 sequences are SGHNT and YYREEE (reference sequence). Trimming removed 2 bases at V and 2 bases at J, with 8 bases between. The CDR3 bases are TGTGCCAGCAGCTTTGGTAGTCCTGGAAACACCATATATTTT. Translated: CASSFGSPGNTIYF. Together with reference TRBV5-4 and TRBJ1-3, the CDR3 gives the full variable domain: ETGVTQSPTHLIKTRGQQVTLRCSSQSGHNTVSWYQQALGQGPQFIFQYYREEENGRGNFPPRFSGLQFPNYSSELNVNALELDDSALYLCASSFGSPGNTIYFGEGSWLTVV.

This chain joins TRBV10-3 and TRBJ1-1; tentatively, D is TRBD1 (5 bases). The CDR3 has 14 amino acids. V gave up 0 bases and J gave up 4 bases, with 9 bases separating them. Germline CDR1 is ENHRY and CDR2 is SYGVKD. The CDR3 DNA sequence: TGTGCCATCAGTGAGTCCAGGGCCTCCACTGAAGCTTTCTTT. This codes for CAISESRASTEAFF.

The chain carries TRBV6-5 and TRBJ2-2; D may be TRBD2 (5 bases). The germline V gene encodes CDR1 MNHEY and CDR2 SVGAGI. The V end lost 6 bases, the J end lost 6 bases, and 17 bases lay between the germline ends. The CDR3 loop spans 15 amino acids. CDR3 region: CASRLTPEGPGELFF. The CDR3 nucleotides are TGTGCCAGCAGGTTGACGCCAGAGGGTCCCGGGGAGCTGTTTTTT.

The CDR3 spells CSAPSRAFF. As DNA, the CDR3 is TGCAGTGCACCATCCAGAGCTTTCTTT. This chain uses TRBV20-1 with TRBJ1-1; the D is unclear. The CDR3 covers 9 residues. Trimming took 6 bases from V and 10 from J, leaving 9 bases between them. CDR1 is DFQATT, CDR2 SNEGSKA, per germline (reference sequence).

This chain links TRBV7-8 with TRBJ2-3; possibly TRBD1 for D (6 bases). Trimming took off 1 base at V and 2 bases at J, with 10 bases between the two ends. The CDR3 is 15 residues long. Germline V gene sequence: CDR1 SGHVS, CDR2 FQNEAQ. The CDR3 reads CASSLVQGHTDTQYF. The CDR3 coding sequence is TGTGCCAGCAGCTTAGTCCAGGGGCACACAGATACGCAGTATTTT.

This chain joins TRBV6-1 and TRBJ1-6; TRBD1 matches at 7 bases. This CDR3 comprises 15 residues. The V and J ends lost 3 bases and 7 bases, in that order; junction bases with no gene match: 6. Per germline, CDR1 MNHNS and CDR2 SASEGT. The CDR3 protein is CASSDEGALNSPLHF. The CDR3 DNA is TGTGCCAGCAGTGACGAGGGGGCGCTGAATTCACCCCTCCACTTT.